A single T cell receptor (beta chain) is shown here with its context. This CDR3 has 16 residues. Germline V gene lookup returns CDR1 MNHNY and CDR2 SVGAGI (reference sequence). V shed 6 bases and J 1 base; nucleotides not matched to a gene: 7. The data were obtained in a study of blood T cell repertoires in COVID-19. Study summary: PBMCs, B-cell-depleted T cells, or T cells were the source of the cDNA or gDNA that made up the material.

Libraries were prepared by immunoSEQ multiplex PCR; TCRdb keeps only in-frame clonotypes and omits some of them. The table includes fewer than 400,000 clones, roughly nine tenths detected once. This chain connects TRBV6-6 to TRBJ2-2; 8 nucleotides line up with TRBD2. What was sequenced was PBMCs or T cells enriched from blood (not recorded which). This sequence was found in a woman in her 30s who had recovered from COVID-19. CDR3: CASREKAGVNTGELFF. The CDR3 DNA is TGTGCCAGCAGAGAGAAAGCGGGAGTGAACACCGGGGAGCTGTTTTTT.